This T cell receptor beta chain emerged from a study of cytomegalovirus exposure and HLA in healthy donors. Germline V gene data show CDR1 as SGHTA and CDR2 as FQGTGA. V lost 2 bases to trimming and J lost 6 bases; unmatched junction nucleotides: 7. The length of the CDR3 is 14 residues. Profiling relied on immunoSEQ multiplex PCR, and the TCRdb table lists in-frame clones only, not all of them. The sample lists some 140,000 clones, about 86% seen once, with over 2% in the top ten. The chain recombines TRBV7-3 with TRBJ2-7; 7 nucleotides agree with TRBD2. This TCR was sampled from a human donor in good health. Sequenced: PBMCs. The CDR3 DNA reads TGTGCCAGCAGCTTATTAGGCGGGAGCGGCGAGCAGTACTTC. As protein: CASSLLGGSGEQYF.